Listed below are T cell receptor beta chains from one sample, sequenced in a study of T cell responses to AZD1222 COVID-19 vaccine. TCRdb keeps only in-frame clones here, not all; method: immunoSEQ multiplex PCR. The sample contains under 110,000 clones, about 87% of which appear only once. Sample: peripheral blood, taken 28 days after the second AZD1222 dose. Source of these receptors: an adult who received the AZD1222 COVID-19 vaccine. Each CDR3 is given with its conserved first and last residue. The D gene is left open where the match is weak. Clone size, where shown, is once, few, many, or a class for clones that have expanded.

size,V,J,D,DNA,CDR3
-,TRBV12-3/TRBV12-4,TRBJ1-2,TRBD1,TGTGCCAGCAGTCGAGGGGGCAACTATGGCTACACCTTC,CASSRGGNYGYTF
-,TRBV7-2,TRBJ2-3,TRBD2,TGTGCCAGCAGCCTACTAGCGGGGGTTGCCACAGATACGCAGTATTTT,CASSLLAGVATDTQYF
-,TRBV6-2/TRBV6-3,TRBJ1-1,-,TGTGCCAGCAGTTACGGGGCCACTGAAGCTTTCTTT,CASSYGATEAFF
-,TRBV10-3,TRBJ1-1,-,TGTGCCATCAGTGGGCAGGGTTTAGGTGAAGCTTTCTTT,CAISGQGLGEAFF
-,TRBV4-3,TRBJ1-2,TRBD1,TGCGCCAGCAGCCCTACCTTGACAGGGAACTATGGCTACACCTTC,CASSPTLTGNYGYTF
-,TRBV11-2,TRBJ1-2,-,TGTGCCAGCAGCTCAGGACGTGGGGGTGGCTACACCTTC,CASSSGRGGGYTF
-,TRBV6-2/TRBV6-3,TRBJ2-7,TRBD2,TGTGCCAGCAGTTACGGACTAGCGGACTACGAGCAGTACTTC,CASSYGLADYEQYF
-,TRBV27,TRBJ2-2,TRBD2,TGTGCCAGCAGTTCACGGACTAGCGCCAACAGGAAGGGCACCGGGGAGCTGTTTTTT,CASSSRTSANRKGTGELFF
-,TRBV19,TRBJ1-1,-,TGTGCCAGTAGTTTCGAGTGGGGTCGTGTGAACACTGAAGCTTTCTTT,CASSFEWGRVNTEAFF
-,TRBV18,TRBJ2-1,-,TGTGCCAGCTCACCACGGGGTCACGGGACGGATGAGCAGTTCTTC,CASSPRGHGTDEQFF
-,TRBV3-1/TRBV3-2,TRBJ1-1,-,TGTGCCAGCAGCCTCAGAGGGAACACTGAAGCTTTCTTT,CASSLRGNTEAFF
-,TRBV7-9,TRBJ2-2,TRBD1,TGTGCCAGCAGCTTCGACAGGGCGAACACCGGGGAGCTGTTTTTT,CASSFDRANTGELFF
-,TRBV29-1,TRBJ2-3,-,TGCAGCGTTGGTCTTTCTGGATCGGGGGCAGATACGCAGTATTTT,CSVGLSGSGADTQYF
-,TRBV7-2,TRBJ2-5,TRBD1,TGTGCCAGCAGGCAACAGGGGGCTGAAGAGACCCAGTACTTC,CASRQQGAEETQYF
-,TRBV30,TRBJ1-1,-,TGTGCCTGGAGTGTAAGGGGGGGATTAAACACTGAAGCTTTCTTT,CAWSVRGGLNTEAFF
-,TRBV10-3,TRBJ2-5,-,TGTGCCATCAGCGGCAGAGGGGGTGGTCAAGAGACCCAGTACTTC,CAISGRGGGQETQYF
once,TRBV9,TRBJ2-5,-,TGTGCCAGCAGCCCCCGTTTGGGAGAGACCCAGTACTTC,CASSPRLGETQYF
-,TRBV7-2,TRBJ1-2,-,TGTGCCAGCAGCTTAGGGCCTAACTATGGCTACACCTTC,CASSLGPNYGYTF
-,TRBV5-1,TRBJ2-1,TRBD1,TGCGCCAGCAGCCCCTACAGGGGGCCTAACAATGAGCAGTTCTTC,CASSPYRGPNNEQFF
-,TRBV5-4,TRBJ2-7,-,TGTGCCAGCAGCTTGTACCGGACCACCACTCAGGAGCAGTACTTC,CASSLYRTTTQEQYF
-,TRBV5-1,TRBJ2-1,TRBD1,TGCGCCAGCAGCTTCGAGACAGGGGGCTACGGTGAGCAGTTCTTC,CASSFETGGYGEQFF